These 30 T cell receptor beta chains were all obtained from the same sample, sequenced in a study of shared T cell receptors in the human thymus. Assay used: immunoSEQ multiplex PCR; TCRdb lists only in-frame clones, some missing. The sample holds about 660,000 clones, 80% to 90% seen once. The sample was also reused in another study, on human thymus T cells.

Specimen: thymocytes. The receptors originated from a boy younger than two with a congenital heart defect.

This clone was picked up one time. V usage is TRBV28 and J usage is TRBJ1-1, with a weak D call TRBD1 (5 bases). V gave up 8 bases and J gave up 3 bases, with 10 bases separating them. The CDR3 extends over 12 amino acids. CDR1 and CDR2 from the germline V gene are MDHEN and SYDVKM. The CDR3 sequence is CASGKGYTEAFF. Written as DNA, the CDR3 is TGTGCCAGCGGAAAGGGGTACACTGAAGCTTTCTTT. The variable domain in full, completed from reference TRBV28 and TRBJ1-1, reads DVKVTQSSRYLVKRTGEKVFLECVQDMDHENMFWYRQDPGLGLRLIYFSYDVKMKEKGDIPEGYSVSREKKERFSLILESASTNQTSMYLCASGKGYTEAFFGQGTRLTVV.

The chain employs TRBV18 and TRBJ2-2; weak D call: TRBD2 (5 bases). The V gene lost 2 bases and the J gene lost 5 bases, with 9 bases spanning the gap. Germline values: CDR1 KGHSH, CDR2 LQKENI. This CDR3 has 14 amino acids. The DNA for the CDR3 is TGTGCCAGCTCACCAAAGGGAGATACCGGGGAGCTGTTTTTT. This gives the protein CASSPKGDTGELFF.

This chain uses TRBV4-3 with TRBJ2-7, with D maybe TRBD1 (6 bases). Germline V gene sequence: CDR1 LGHNA, CDR2 YSLEER. The CDR3 extends over 16 amino acids. Trimming removed 2 bases from V and 3 bases from J, with 17 bases in between. The CDR3 DNA sequence: TGCGCCAGCAGCCAAAATCACCGGGACACGTTCTACGAGCAGTACTTC. Its protein is CASSQNHRDTFYEQYF.

The rearrangement joins TRBV27 to TRBJ1-4, with D unresolved. The length of the CDR3 is 16 residues. The V end was cut by 3 bases, the J end by 4 bases, with 15 bases between. Germline CDR1 reads MNHEY; CDR2 reads SMNVEV (reference sequence). CDR3 loop: CASSFRLGGINEKLFF. The CDR3 nucleotides read TGTGCCAGCAGTTTCCGCCTCGGAGGGATTAATGAAAAACTGTTTTTT.

The rearrangement joins TRBV4-1 to TRBJ2-3, with D unclear. The CDR3 is made up of 14 amino acids. CDR1 and CDR2 from the germline V gene are MGHRA and YSYEKL. Trimming shortened V by 2 bases and J by 1 base, and 7 bases separated the two germline ends. The CDR3 reads CASSQSTGTDTQYF. For the CDR3, the DNA is TGCGCCAGCAGCCAATCAACTGGCACAGATACGCAGTATTTT.

The J gene is TRBJ2-2, the V gene TRBV13; TRBD1 agrees at 7 bases. The germline CDR1 and CDR2 sequences are PRHDT and FYEKMQ (reference sequence). CDR3 length: 15 amino acids. V shed 6 bases and J 5 bases; nucleotides not matched to a gene: 9. The DNA for the CDR3 is TGTGCCAGCAGGACTCCAGGGGGATATACCGGGGAGCTGTTTTTT. Its protein is CASRTPGGYTGELFF. Drawing the rest from reference TRBV13 and TRBJ2-2, the complete variable domain is AAGVIQSPRHLIKEKRETATLKCYPIPRHDTVYWYQQGPGQDPQFLISFYEKMQSDKGSIPDRFSAQQFSDYHSELNMSSLELGDSALYFCASRTPGGYTGELFFGEGSRLTVL.

This clone was observed a handful of times. V gene TRBV28 combines with J gene TRBJ2-1; the D gene is possibly TRBD2 (6 bases). V lost 1 base and J 5 bases, leaving 12 bases between the germline ends. Looked up from germline, CDR1 is MDHEN and CDR2 is SYDVKM. The CDR3 loop spans 15 amino acids. The DNA for the CDR3 is TGTGCCAGCAGTTTATCGGGACTGGGGAACAATGAGCAGTTCTTC. Residues: CASSLSGLGNNEQFF.

The chain uses TRBV2 and TRBJ2-3, with 8 bases that match TRBD2. The CDR3 loop spans 17 amino acids. The V segment lost 4 bases and the J segment 6 bases; nucleotides outside the gene matches: 15. Germline lookup yields CDR1 SNHLY and CDR2 FYNNEI. Here the CDR3 DNA reads TGTGCCAGCAGTGGGGAACTCGGGACTAGTAATATCGATACGCAGTATTTT. It yields the protein CASSGELGTSNIDTQYF.

The sample holds one count of this clone. V usage is TRBV7-9 and J usage is TRBJ1-5; tentative D call: TRBD1 (5 bases). Trimming pared 0 bases from V and 5 bases from J, leaving 20 bases between. Germline V gives CDR1 SEHNR, CDR2 FQNEAQ (reference sequence). The CDR3 has 18 residues. CDR3 sequence reads: CASSLAKQQGSEYQPQHF. CDR3 sequence (DNA): TGTGCCAGCAGCTTAGCCAAGCAGCAGGGTTCCGAATATCAGCCCCAGCATTTT.

Note on this clone: This CDR3 is also generated by other DNA sequences in the sample. This chain connects TRBV27 to TRBJ2-7; D unresolved. The CDR3 totals 13 residues. CDR1 and CDR2 from the germline V gene are MNHEY and SMNVEV (reference sequence). The germline V and J ends were trimmed by 2 bases and 2 bases, with 7 bases remaining between them. The CDR3: CASSLGQTYEQYF. In nucleotides, the CDR3 is TGTGCCAGCAGTTTAGGGCAGACCTACGAGCAGTACTTC.

This chain connects TRBV27 to TRBJ2-1; D is undetermined. Trimming took 3 bases from V and 4 from J, leaving 13 bases between them. The CDR3 covers 15 residues. Germline V CDR1 and CDR2: MNHEY, SMNVEV (reference sequence). DNA for the CDR3: TGTGCCAGCAGTTTCAACTACGATGGGTACAATGAGCAGTTCTTC. This sequence encodes CASSFNYDGYNEQFF.

This sequence joins TRBV15 and TRBJ1-1; tentative D call: TRBD1 (6 bases). The CDR3 covers 18 residues. The V and J ends lost 0 bases and 1 base respectively, with 18 bases between them. Germline assignment: CDR1 LNHNV and CDR2 YYDKDF (reference sequence). CDR3 region: CATSRDRKWGPENTEAFF. The CDR3 DNA sequence: TGTGCCACCAGCAGAGATCGGAAGTGGGGGCCAGAGAACACTGAAGCTTTCTTT.

This clone was seen once. The gene calls are TRBV5-4 and TRBJ1-5; D call uncertain. The CDR3 sequence is 12 residues long. The V and J ends lost 2 bases and 6 bases respectively, with 6 bases between them. Germline V lookup: CDR1 SGHNT, CDR2 YYREEE (reference sequence). CDR3 DNA sequence: TGTGCCAGCAGCTTTTCGGGTCAGCCCCAGCATTTT. Protein product: CASSFSGQPQHF.

This chain uses TRBV11-2 with TRBJ2-7; D not certain. This CDR3 contains 12 residues. Per the germline V gene, CDR1 is SGHAT and CDR2 is FQNNGV. Trimming took 5 bases from V and 1 from J, leaving 6 bases between them. The CDR3 nucleotides are TGTGCCAGCAGCCTCGAGTCCTACGAGCAGTACTTC. This encodes CASSLESYEQYF.

The V gene is TRBV7-9, the J gene TRBJ1-1; D uncertain. V was cut by 0 bases and J by 1 base, with 9 bases left in between. CDR3 length: 15 amino acids. Germline V CDR1 and CDR2: SEHNR, FQNEAQ (reference sequence). DNA of the CDR3: TGTGCCAGCAGCTTAGCGCCACAGACGAACACTGAAGCTTTCTTT. Protein product: CASSLAPQTNTEAFF.

This chain links TRBV30 with TRBJ2-7; 7 nucleotides match TRBD1. The CDR3 is 13 amino acids. The germline CDR1 and CDR2 sequences are GTSNPN and SVGIG (reference sequence). After removal of 6 bases from V and 3 bases from J, the junction contained 8 bases not matched to a gene. CDR3 amino acids: CACKSRGIYEQYF. CDR3 DNA: TGTGCCTGTAAGAGCAGGGGGATCTACGAGCAGTACTTC.

CDR3 in amino acids: CASSNRGGTGAYEQYF. Here the CDR3 DNA reads TGTGCCAGCAGCAATAGGGGCGGGACAGGGGCCTACGAGCAGTACTTC. V is TRBV7-9 and J is TRBJ2-7; 10 bases fit TRBD1. CDR1 SEHNR and CDR2 FQNEAQ come from the germline V gene (reference sequence). There are 16 residues in the CDR3. The J segment lost 2 bases and the V segment lost 5 bases, leaving 9 bases of the junction unmatched.

The chain joins TRBV14 to TRBJ1-1; D ambiguous. Between the trimmed V and J ends, which lost 2 bases and 3 bases, there was a span of 13 bases. The CDR3 consists of 15 residues. CDR1 and CDR2 from the germline V gene are SGHDN and FVKESK. In DNA form, the CDR3 reads TGTGCCAGCAGCCAAATGGGGTTGAGGGACACTGAAGCTTTCTTT. It is translated as CASSQMGLRDTEAFF.

The sample holds a few counts of this clone. The chain uses TRBV9 and TRBJ2-7; 13 bases are a match to TRBD2. CDR1 is SGDLS and CDR2 is YYNGEE in the germline V gene. The CDR3 totals 18 residues. Trimming took 4 bases from V and 0 from J; bases not matched to a gene: 10. The CDR3 DNA follows: TGTGCCAGCAGCCTCCGCGGGGGGACTAGCGGGACCTCCTACGAGCAGTACTTC. Translated: CASSLRGGTSGTSYEQYF.

V is TRBV7-2 and J is TRBJ1-4; 8 nucleotides line up with TRBD1. CDR1 is SGHTA, CDR2 FQGNSA, per germline. Trimming took 5 bases from V and 3 from J; bases not matched to a gene: 14. There are 18 residues in the CDR3. CDR3 residues: CASSTRAGKTGANEKLFF. CDR3 DNA sequence: TGTGCCAGCAGCACTAGGGCCGGAAAGACAGGGGCTAATGAAAAACTGTTTTTT.

J is TRBJ2-1 and V is TRBV10-3; 13 nucleotides line up with TRBD2. Per the germline V gene, CDR1 is ENHRY and CDR2 is SYGVKD. J lost 3 bases, V lost 6 bases, and 20 bases had no gene match. The CDR3 totals 21 residues. CDR3 sequence (DNA): TGTGCCATCAGCGCCGAGCTTCCTGATGGGACTAGCGGGACCGACTACAATGAGCAGTTCTTC. This codes for CAISAELPDGTSGTDYNEQFF.

This chain uses TRBV5-3 with TRBJ2-3; TRBD2 matches at 12 bases. TRBV5-3 is an open reading frame whose function is uncertain. The CDR3 runs to 15 residues. With 4 bases clipped from V and 4 bases from J, the junction kept 4 bases outside the gene matches. CDR3 region: CARSATSGGSDTQYF. CDR3 sequence (DNA): TGTGCCAGAAGCGCGACTAGCGGGGGCTCAGATACGCAGTATTTT.

The chain is built from TRBV30 and TRBJ1-1; D gene unclear. CDR3 length: 14 residues. Trimming took 2 bases from V and 1 from J, leaving 11 bases between them. CDR1 is GTSNPN and CDR2 is SVGIG in the germline V gene (reference sequence). CDR3 amino acids: CAWSLAVQNTEAFF. The CDR3 nucleotides are TGTGCCTGGAGTCTGGCAGTTCAGAACACTGAAGCTTTCTTT.

The chain uses TRBV5-8 and TRBJ2-7, with TRBD2 as a possible D gene (7 bases). This CDR3 comprises 16 residues. Germline CDR1 is SGHTS and CDR2 is YDEGEE. V shed 0 bases and J shed 3 bases, with 16 bases lying between them. CDR3 region: CASSLGLRGGVYEQYF. The DNA of the CDR3 is TGTGCCAGCAGCTTGGGTTTGAGGGGGGGTGTCTACGAGCAGTACTTC.

This chain uses TRBV2 with TRBJ2-7, with TRBD2 identical over 13 bases. Per germline, CDR1 SNHLY and CDR2 FYNNEI. Trimming cost V 4 bases and J 4 bases; bases outside gene matches: 1. This CDR3 spans 14 amino acids. The CDR3 protein is CASSGTSGRYEQYF. CDR3 sequence (DNA): TGTGCCAGCAGTGGGACTAGCGGGAGATACGAGCAGTACTTC.

The V call is TRBV4-3, the J call TRBJ2-7; the D gene is possibly TRBD1 (5 bases). The CDR3 is 14 residues long. The germline V gene encodes CDR1 LGHNA and CDR2 YSLEER. V was pared by 0 bases and J by 3 bases, with 9 bases between. DNA for the CDR3: TGCGCCAGCAGCCAAGAAAGACAGTACTACGAGCAGTACTTC. Translation gives CASSQERQYYEQYF.

The chain combines TRBV5-4 with TRBJ2-2; a possible D gene is TRBD1 (5 bases). V lost 5 bases, J lost 8 bases, and 19 bases lay in between. There are 15 residues in the CDR3. Germline CDR1 and CDR2: SGHNT and YYREEE (reference sequence). This CDR3 reads CASSPETSDRGELFF. The CDR3 region has the DNA TGTGCCAGCAGTCCAGAAACCTCAGACAGAGGGGAGCTGTTTTTT.

The CDR3 bases are TGCAGCGTTGATCCCCCGACGGGGGGAATGAACACTGAAGCTTTCTTT. Translating it yields CSVDPPTGGMNTEAFF. The V gene is TRBV29-1, the J gene TRBJ1-1; TRBD1 might be the D (5 bases). This CDR3 has 16 residues. Trimming shortened V by 3 bases and J by 0 bases, and 17 bases separated the two germline ends. Per the germline V gene, CDR1 is SQVTM and CDR2 is ANQGSEA.

The rearrangement uses TRBV2 and TRBJ2-2; TRBD2 is a possible D gene (5 bases). Germline V gene sequence: CDR1 SNHLY, CDR2 FYNNEI. The V end was cut by 5 bases, the J end by 7 bases, with 20 bases between. This CDR3 region has 16 residues. For the CDR3, the DNA is TGTGCCAGCAGTCACCTAGCAATGGGTGTTCGCGGGGAGCTGTTTTTT. Protein: CASSHLAMGVRGELFF. The whole variable domain, remainder taken from reference TRBV2 and TRBJ2-2, is EPEVTQTPSHQVTQMGQEVILRCVPISNHLYFYWYRQILGQKVEFLVSFYNNEISEKSEIFDDQFSVERPDGSNFTLKIRSTKLEDSAMYFCASSHLAMGVRGELFFGEGSRLTVL.

The chain uses TRBV6-5 and TRBJ1-6, with a possible D match to TRBD1 (5 bases). Trimming pared 0 bases from V and 14 bases from J, leaving 14 bases between. The germline V gene has CDR1 MNHEY and CDR2 SVGAGI. CDR3 length: 14 residues. The CDR3 coding sequence is TGTGCCAGCAGTTACTCTGACGGGGGTCAGGCCCTCCACTTT. Translated: CASSYSDGGQALHF.